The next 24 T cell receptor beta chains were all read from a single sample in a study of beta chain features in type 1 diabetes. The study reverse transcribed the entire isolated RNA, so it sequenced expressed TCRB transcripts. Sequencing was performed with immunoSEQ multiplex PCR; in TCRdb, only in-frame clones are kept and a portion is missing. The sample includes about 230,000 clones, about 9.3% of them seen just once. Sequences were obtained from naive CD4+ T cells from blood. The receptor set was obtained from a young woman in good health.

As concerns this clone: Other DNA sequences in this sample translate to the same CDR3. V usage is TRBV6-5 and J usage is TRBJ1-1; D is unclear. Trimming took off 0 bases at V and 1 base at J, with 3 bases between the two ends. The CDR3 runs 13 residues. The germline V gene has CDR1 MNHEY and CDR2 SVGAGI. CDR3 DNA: TGTGCCAGCAGTTACTCCCGGAACACTGAAGCTTTCTTT. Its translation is CASSYSRNTEAFF.

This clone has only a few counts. In nucleotides, the CDR3 is TGTGCCAGCAGGACGGACAGGGGGGTTTACGAGCAGTACTTC. Translating it yields CASRTDRGVYEQYF. The rearrangement uses TRBV28 and TRBJ2-7; 10 bases align to TRBD1. Germline lookup yields CDR1 MDHEN and CDR2 SYDVKM. V shed 6 bases, J shed 4 bases, and the junction held 6 bases outside the gene matches. The CDR3 length is 14 residues.

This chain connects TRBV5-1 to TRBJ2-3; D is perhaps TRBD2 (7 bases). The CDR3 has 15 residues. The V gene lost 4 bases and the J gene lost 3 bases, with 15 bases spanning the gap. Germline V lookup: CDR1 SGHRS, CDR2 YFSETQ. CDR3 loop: CASSPGGGRTDTQYF. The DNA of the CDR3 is TGCGCCAGCAGCCCTGGGGGGGGCCGGACAGATACGCAGTATTTT.

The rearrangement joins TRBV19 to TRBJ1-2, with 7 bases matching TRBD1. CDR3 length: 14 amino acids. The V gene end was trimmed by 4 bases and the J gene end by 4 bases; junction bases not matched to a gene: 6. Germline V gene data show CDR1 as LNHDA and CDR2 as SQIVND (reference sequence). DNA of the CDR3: TGTGCCAGTAGTACGTACAGGGGCGGCTATGGCTACACCTTC. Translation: CASSTYRGGYGYTF.

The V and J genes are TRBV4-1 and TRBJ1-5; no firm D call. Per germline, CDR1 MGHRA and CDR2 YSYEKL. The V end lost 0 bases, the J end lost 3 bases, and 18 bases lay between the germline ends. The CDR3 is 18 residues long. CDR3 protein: CASSQDLIDRRLNQPQHF. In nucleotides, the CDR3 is TGCGCCAGCAGCCAAGATTTGATCGACCGGCGGCTCAATCAGCCCCAGCATTTT.

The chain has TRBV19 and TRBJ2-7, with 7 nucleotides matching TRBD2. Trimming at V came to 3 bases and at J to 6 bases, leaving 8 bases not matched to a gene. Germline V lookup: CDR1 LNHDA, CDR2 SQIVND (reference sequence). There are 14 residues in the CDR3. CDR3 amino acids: CASSIHGRLLEQYF. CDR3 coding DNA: TGTGCCAGTAGTATCCACGGGAGGCTGCTCGAGCAGTACTTC. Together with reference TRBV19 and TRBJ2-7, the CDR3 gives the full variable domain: DGGITQSPKYLFRKEGQNVTLSCEQNLNHDAMYWYRQDPGQGLRLIYYSQIVNDFQKGDIAEGYSVSREKKESFPLTVTSAQKNPTAFYLCASSIHGRLLEQYFGPGTRLTVT.

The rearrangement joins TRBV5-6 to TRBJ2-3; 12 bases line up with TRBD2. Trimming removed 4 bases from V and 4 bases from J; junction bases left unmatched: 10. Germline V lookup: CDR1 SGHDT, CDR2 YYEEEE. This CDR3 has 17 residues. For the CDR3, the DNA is TGTGCCAGCAGCCGGATGGCGACTAGCGGGAGCCCAGATACGCAGTATTTT. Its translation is CASSRMATSGSPDTQYF. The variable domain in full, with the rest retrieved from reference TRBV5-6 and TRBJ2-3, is DAGVTQSPTHLIKTRGQQVTLRCSPKSGHDTVSWYQQALGQGPQFIFQYYEEEERQRGNFPDRFSGHQFPNYSSELNVNALLLGDSALYLCASSRMATSGSPDTQYFGPGTRLTVL.

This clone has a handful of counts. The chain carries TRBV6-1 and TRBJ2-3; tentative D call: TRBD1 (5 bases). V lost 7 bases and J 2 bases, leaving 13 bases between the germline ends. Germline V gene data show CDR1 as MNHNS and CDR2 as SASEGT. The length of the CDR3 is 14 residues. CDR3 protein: CASILDTITDTQYF. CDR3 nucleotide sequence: TGTGCCAGCATTCTGGACACCATCACAGATACGCAGTATTTT.

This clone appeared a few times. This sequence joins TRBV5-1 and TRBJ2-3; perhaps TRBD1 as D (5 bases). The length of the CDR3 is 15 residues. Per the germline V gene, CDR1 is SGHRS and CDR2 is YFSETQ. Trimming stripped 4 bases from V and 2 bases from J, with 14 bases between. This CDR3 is CASSQGLPDTDTQYF. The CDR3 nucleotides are TGCGCCAGCAGCCAGGGTCTCCCGGACACAGATACGCAGTATTTT.

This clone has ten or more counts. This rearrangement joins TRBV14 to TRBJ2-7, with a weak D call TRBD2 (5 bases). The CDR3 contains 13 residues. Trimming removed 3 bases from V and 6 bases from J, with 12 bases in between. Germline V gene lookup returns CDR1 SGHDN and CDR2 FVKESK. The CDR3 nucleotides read TGTGCCAGCAGCCATCGAGGAGGTGCCGAGCAGTACTTC. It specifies CASSHRGGAEQYF.

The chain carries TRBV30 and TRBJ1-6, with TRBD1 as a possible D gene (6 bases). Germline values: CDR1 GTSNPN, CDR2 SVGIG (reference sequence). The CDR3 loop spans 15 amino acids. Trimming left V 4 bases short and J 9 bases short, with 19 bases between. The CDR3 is CAWIRLGGTPSPLHF. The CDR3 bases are TGTGCCTGGATCCGTTTAGGGGGAACCCCTTCACCCCTCCACTTT.

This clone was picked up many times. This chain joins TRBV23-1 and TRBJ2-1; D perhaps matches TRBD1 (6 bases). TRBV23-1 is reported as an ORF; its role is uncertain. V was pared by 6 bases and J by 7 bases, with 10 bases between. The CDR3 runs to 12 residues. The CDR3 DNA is TGCGCCAGCAGGATACAGGGAAATGAGCAGTTCTTC. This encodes CASRIQGNEQFF.

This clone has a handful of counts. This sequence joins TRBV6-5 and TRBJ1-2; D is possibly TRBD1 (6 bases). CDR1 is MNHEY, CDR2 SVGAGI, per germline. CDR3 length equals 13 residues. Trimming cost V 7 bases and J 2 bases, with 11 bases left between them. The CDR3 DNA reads TGTGCCAGCATGGACAGTGCGAACTATGGCTACACCTTC. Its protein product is CASMDSANYGYTF.

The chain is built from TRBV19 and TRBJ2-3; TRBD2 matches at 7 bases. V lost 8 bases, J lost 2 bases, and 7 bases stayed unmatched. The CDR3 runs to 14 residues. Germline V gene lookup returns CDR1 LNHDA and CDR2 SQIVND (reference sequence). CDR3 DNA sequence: TGTGCCAGTTCTAGCGGAACCAACACAGATACGCAGTATTTT. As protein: CASSSGTNTDTQYF.

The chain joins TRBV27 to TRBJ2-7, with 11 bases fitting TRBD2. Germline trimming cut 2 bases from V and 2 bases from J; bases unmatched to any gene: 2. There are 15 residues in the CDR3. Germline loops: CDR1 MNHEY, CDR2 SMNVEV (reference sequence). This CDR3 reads CASSLQGLAAYEQYF. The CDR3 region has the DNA TGTGCCAGCAGTTTACAGGGACTAGCGGCCTACGAGCAGTACTTC.

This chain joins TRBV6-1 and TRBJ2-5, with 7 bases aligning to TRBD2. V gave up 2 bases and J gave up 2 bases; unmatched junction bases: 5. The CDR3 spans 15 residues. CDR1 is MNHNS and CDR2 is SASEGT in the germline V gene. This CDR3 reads CASSESGAGQETQYF. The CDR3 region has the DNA TGTGCCAGCAGTGAAAGCGGGGCCGGACAAGAGACCCAGTACTTC.

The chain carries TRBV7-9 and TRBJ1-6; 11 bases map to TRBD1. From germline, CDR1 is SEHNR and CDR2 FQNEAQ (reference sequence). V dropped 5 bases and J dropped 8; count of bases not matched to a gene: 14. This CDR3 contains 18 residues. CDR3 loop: CASSRGFPGGQGDSPLHF. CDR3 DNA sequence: TGTGCCAGCAGCCGAGGGTTCCCGGGGGGACAGGGGGATTCACCCCTCCACTTT.

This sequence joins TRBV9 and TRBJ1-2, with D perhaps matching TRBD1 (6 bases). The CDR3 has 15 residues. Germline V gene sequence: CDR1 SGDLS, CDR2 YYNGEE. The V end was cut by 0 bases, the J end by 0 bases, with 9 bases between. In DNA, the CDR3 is TGTGCCAGCAGCGTAGGGACAGATCCTAACTATGGCTACACCTTC. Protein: CASSVGTDPNYGYTF.

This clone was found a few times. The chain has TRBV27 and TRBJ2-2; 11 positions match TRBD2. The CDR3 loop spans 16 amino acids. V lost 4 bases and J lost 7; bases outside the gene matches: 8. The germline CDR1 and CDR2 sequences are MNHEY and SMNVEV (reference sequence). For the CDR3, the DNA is TGTGCCAGCAGTTCATCACTAGCGGGGGCCCTCGGGGAGCTGTTTTTT. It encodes CASSSSLAGALGELFF.

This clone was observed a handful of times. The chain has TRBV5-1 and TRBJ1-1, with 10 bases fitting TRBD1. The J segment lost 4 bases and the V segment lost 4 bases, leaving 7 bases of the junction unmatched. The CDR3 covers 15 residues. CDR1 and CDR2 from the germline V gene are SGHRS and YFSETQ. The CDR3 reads CASSGTGVRGTEAFF. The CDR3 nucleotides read TGCGCCAGCAGCGGGACAGGGGTCCGGGGCACTGAAGCTTTCTTT.

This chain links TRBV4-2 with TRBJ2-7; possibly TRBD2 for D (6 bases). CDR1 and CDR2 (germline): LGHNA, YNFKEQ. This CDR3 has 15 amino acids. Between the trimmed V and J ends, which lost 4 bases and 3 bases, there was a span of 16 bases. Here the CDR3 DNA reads TGTGCCAGCAGCCCGGCGGGCAGGGACTTCTACGAGCAGTACTTC. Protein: CASSPAGRDFYEQYF.

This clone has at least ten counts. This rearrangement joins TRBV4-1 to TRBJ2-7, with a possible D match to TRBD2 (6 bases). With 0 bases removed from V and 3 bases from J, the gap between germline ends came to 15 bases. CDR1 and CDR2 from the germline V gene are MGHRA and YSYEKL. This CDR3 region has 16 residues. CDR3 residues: CASSQEPWGSGYEQYF. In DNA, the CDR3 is TGCGCCAGCAGCCAAGAGCCCTGGGGTAGCGGCTACGAGCAGTACTTC.

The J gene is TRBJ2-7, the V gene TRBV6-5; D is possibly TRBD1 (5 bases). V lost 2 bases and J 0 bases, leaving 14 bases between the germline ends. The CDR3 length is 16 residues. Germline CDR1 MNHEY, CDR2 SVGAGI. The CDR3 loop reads CASSYSRASSSYEQYF. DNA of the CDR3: TGTGCCAGCAGTTACAGCAGGGCTTCCAGCTCCTACGAGCAGTACTTC.

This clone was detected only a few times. Here the CDR3 reads CASSAGQPSYNEQFF. In nucleotides, the CDR3 is TGTGCCAGCAGCGCGGGACAGCCCTCCTACAATGAGCAGTTCTTC. V gene TRBV9 combines with J gene TRBJ2-1, with 7 bases identical to TRBD1. This CDR3 spans 15 amino acids. The germline V gene encodes CDR1 SGDLS and CDR2 YYNGEE. Unmatched junction bases numbered 3, after V lost 3 bases and J lost 0 bases.